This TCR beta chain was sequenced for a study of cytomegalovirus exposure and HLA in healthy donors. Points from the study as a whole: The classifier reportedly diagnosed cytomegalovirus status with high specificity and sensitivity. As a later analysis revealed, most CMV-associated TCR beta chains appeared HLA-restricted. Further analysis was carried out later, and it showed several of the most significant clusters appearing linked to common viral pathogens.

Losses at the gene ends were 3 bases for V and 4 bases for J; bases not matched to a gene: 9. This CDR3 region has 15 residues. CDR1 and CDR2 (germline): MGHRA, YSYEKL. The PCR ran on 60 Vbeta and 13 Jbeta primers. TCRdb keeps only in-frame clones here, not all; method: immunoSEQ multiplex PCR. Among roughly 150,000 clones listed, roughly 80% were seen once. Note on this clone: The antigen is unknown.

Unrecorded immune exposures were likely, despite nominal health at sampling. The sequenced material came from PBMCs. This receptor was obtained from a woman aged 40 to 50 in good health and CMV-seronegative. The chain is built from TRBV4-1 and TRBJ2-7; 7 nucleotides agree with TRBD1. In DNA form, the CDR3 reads TGCGCCAGCAGCCACCGGGACAGCGATGTTTACGAGCAGTACTTC. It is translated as CASSHRDSDVYEQYF.